The entry below describes one T cell receptor (beta chain). Its antigen is undetermined. An Oncomine TCR Beta short-read assay was used to sequence the DNA from cultured CD4+ T cells. TCRdb itself ran the PCR reads through MiXCR, one entry per CDR3 protein. The data contain roughly 14,000 distinct CDR3 sequences, about half of them seen just once; the ten biggest clones take up about 16%. This sample was included in a study of vaccination and CD4 T cells after COVID-19. Study in general: Four females and six males made up the convalescents, with two Hispanic. Overlapping spike peptides served as the stimulus for the cells. These peptides came from SARS-CoV-2 and from the common cold coronaviruses HCoV-NL63, HCoV-OC43 and HCoV-229E.

V lost 9 bases to trimming and J lost 4 bases; unmatched junction nucleotides: 20. Germline values: CDR1 LNHDA, CDR2 SQIVND (reference sequence). This CDR3 contains 17 residues. As to treatment: approximately nine-day PBMC culture with coronavirus spike peptide pools or control peptides (ViraFEST assay). ViraFEST enlarged antigen-specific T cell populations with peptide pools and afterwards sequenced TCRs. Findings of the study overall: Convalescent patients had a median approximately 86% of post-vaccine SARS-CoV-2-reactive clones that were detected only after vaccination, not before it.

V gene TRBV19 combines with J gene TRBJ2-5; 7 bases are a match to TRBD2. The specimen was CD4+ T cells from blood, cultured in vitro, collected before SARS-CoV-2 vaccination. The sequence was collected from a human donor who had recovered from COVID-19. The CDR3 loop is CASARPTSDPKRETQYF. The CDR3 DNA reads as TGTGCCAGCGCGAGGCCAACTAGCGACCCAAAGAGAGAGACCCAGTACTTC. Complete variable domain (other parts from reference TRBV19 and TRBJ2-5): DGGITQSPKYLFRKEGQNVTLSCEQNLNHDAMYWYRQDPGQGLRLIYYSQIVNDFQKGDIAEGYSVSREKKESFPLTVTSAQKNPTAFYLCASARPTSDPKRETQYFGPGTRLLVL.